This entry describes one T cell receptor beta chain. Its antigen is as yet unknown. This sample stems from a study of OX40 agonist ivuxolimab in advanced cancers. Study-level findings and limits: Compared with CD4+, CD8+ T cells on average had more expanded clones. Antigen specificity of clonally expanded peripheral T cells was not established. At doses 0.1 to 3.0 mg/kg, CD4+ and CD8+ clones expanded.

Profiled with immunoSEQ multiplex PCR; TCRdb holds only in-frame clones, not every one. The sample consists of 17,000 or so clones, less than 90% of them appearing once. Germline assignment: CDR1 SGHNT and CDR2 YENEEA. Between the trimmed V and J ends, which lost 3 bases and 3 bases, there was a span of 15 bases. The CDR3 has 15 amino acids. Sequenced here: CD4+ or CD8+ T cells sorted from blood, sampled in a trial of the OX40 agonist ivuxolimab. This clonotype was sampled from an adult with an advanced solid tumor such as melanoma, head and neck, liver or kidney cancer. This chain uses TRBV11-3 with TRBJ2-7; a possible D gene is TRBD1 (5 bases). CDR3 sequence (DNA): TGTGCCAGCAGCTTCGAAATAGGGGTATACTACGAGCAGTACTTC. Its protein product is CASSFEIGVYYEQYF.